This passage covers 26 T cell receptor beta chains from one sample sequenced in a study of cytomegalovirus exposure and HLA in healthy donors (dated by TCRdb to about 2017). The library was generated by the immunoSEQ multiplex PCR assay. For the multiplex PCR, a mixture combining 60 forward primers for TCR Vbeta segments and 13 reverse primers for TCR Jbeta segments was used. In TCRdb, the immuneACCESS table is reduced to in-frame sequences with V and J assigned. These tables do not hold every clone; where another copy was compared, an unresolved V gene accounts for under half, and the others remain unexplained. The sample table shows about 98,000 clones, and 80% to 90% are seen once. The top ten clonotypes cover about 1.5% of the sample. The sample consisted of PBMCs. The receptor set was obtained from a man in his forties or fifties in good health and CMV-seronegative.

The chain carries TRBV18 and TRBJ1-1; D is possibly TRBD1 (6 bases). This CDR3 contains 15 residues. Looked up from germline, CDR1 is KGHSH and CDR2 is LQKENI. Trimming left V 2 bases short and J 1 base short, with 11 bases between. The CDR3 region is CASSPNGQRNTEAFF. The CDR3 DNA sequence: TGTGCCAGCTCACCAAACGGACAGCGGAACACTGAAGCTTTCTTT.

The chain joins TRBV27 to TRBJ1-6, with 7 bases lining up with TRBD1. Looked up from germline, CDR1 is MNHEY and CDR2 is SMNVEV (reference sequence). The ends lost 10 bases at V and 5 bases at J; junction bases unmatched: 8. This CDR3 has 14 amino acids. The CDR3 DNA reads TGTGCCACCCGGAAAGGGACAGATAATTCACCCCTCCACTTT. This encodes CATRKGTDNSPLHF.

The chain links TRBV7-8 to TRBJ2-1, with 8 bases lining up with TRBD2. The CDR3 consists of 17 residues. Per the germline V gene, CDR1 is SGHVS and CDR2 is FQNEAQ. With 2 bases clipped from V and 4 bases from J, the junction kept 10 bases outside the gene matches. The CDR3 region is CASSLTSGFTLYNEQFF. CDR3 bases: TGTGCCAGCAGCTTAACTAGCGGATTTACCCTATACAATGAGCAGTTCTTC.

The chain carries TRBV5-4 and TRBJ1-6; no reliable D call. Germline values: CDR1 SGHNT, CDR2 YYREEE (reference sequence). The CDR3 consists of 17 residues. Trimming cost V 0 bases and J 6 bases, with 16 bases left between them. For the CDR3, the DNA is TGTGCCAGCAGCTTGGGCACCGCCCGGGTTGGTAATTCACCCCTCCACTTT. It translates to CASSLGTARVGNSPLHF. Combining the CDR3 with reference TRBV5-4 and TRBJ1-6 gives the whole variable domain ETGVTQSPTHLIKTRGQQVTLRCSSQSGHNTVSWYQQALGQGPQFIFQYYREEENGRGNFPPRFSGLQFPNYSSELNVNALELDDSALYLCASSLGTARVGNSPLHFGNGTRLTVT.

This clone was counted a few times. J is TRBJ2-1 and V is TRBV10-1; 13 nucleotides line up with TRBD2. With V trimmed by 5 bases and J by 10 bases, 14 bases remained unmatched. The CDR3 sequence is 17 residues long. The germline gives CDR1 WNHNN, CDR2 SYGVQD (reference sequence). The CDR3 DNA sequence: TGCGCCAGCAGTCTGGGAGGACTAGCGGGGGCCTATGAAGAGCAGTTCTTC. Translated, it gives CASSLGGLAGAYEEQFF.

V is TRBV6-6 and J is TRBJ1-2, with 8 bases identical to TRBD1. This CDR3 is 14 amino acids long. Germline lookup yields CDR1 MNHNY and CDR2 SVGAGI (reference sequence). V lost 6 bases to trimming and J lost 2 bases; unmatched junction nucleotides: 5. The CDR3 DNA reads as TGTGCCAGCAGCCCGAGACAGGGGAACTATGGCTACACCTTC. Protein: CASSPRQGNYGYTF.

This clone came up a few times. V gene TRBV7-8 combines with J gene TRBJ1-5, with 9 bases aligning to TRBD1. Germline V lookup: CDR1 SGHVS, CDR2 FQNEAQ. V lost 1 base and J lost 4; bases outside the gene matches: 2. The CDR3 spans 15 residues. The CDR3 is CASSLGQGVNQPQHF. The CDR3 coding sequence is TGTGCCAGCAGCTTAGGACAGGGGGTTAATCAGCCCCAGCATTTT.

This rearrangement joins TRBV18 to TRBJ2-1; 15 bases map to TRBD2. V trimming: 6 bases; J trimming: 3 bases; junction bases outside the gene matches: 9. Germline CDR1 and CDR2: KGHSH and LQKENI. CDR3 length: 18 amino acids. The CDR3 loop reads CASSRGLAGGPYYNEQFF. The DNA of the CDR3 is TGTGCCAGCTCTAGGGGACTAGCGGGGGGCCCCTACTACAATGAGCAGTTCTTC.

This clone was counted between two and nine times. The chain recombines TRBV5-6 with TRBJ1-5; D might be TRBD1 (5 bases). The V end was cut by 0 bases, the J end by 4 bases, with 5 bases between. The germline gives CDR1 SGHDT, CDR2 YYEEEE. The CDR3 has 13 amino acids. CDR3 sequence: CASSLDRNQPQHF. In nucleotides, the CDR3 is TGTGCCAGCAGCTTGGACAGGAATCAGCCCCAGCATTTT. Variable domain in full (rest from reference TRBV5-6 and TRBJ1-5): DAGVTQSPTHLIKTRGQQVTLRCSPKSGHDTVSWYQQALGQGPQFIFQYYEEEERQRGNFPDRFSGHQFPNYSSELNVNALLLGDSALYLCASSLDRNQPQHFGDGTRLSIL.

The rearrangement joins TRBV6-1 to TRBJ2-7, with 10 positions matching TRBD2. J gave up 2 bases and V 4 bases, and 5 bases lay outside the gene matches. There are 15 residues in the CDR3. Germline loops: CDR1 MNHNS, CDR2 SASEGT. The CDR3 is CASSGGSGGAYEQYF. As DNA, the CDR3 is TGTGCCAGCAGTGGGGGAAGCGGGGGGGCCTACGAGCAGTACTTC.

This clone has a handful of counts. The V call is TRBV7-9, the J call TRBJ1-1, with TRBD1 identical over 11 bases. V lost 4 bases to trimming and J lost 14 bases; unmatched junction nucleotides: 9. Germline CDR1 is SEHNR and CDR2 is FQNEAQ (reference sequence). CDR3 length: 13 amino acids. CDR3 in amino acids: CASSSGTGGVLFF. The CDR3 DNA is TGTGCCAGCAGCTCCGGGACAGGGGGGGTGTTGTTCTTT.

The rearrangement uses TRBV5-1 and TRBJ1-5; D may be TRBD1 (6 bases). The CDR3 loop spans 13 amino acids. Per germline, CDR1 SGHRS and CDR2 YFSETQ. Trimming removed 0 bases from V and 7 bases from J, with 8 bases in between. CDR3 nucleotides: TGCGCCAGCAGCTTGGAGGGGGTGCAGCCCCAGCATTTT. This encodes CASSLEGVQPQHF. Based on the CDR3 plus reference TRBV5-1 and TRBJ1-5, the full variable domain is KAGVTQTPRYLIKTRGQQVTLSCSPISGHRSVSWYQQTPGQGLQFLFEYFSETQRNKGNFPGRFSGRQFSNSRSEMNVSTLELGDSALYLCASSLEGVQPQHFGDGTRLSIL.

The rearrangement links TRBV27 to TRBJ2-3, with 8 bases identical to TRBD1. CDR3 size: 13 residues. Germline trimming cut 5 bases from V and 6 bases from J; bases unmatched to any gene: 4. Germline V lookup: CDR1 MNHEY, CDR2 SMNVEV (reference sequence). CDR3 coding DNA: TGTGCCAGCAGTCCGGACAGGGAGGATACGCAGTATTTT. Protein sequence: CASSPDREDTQYF.

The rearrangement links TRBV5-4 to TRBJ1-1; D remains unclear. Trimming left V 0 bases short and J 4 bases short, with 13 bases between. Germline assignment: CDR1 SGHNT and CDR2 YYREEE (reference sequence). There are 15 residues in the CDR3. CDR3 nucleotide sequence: TGTGCCAGCAGCTTGGAGACCCTCTGGAGCACTGAAGCTTTCTTT. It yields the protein CASSLETLWSTEAFF.

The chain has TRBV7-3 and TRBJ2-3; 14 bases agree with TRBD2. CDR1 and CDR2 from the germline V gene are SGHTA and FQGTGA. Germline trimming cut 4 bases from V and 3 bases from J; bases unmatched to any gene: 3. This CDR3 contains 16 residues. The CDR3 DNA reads TGTGCCAGCAGCTCCGGACTAGCGGGGGGTACAGATACGCAGTATTTT. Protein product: CASSSGLAGGTDTQYF.

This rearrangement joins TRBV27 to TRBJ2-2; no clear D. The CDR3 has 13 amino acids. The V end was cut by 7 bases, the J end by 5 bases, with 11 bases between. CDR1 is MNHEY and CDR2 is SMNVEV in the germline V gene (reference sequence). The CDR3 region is CASIRVRTGELFF. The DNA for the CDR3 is TGTGCCAGCATCCGGGTTCGAACCGGGGAGCTGTTTTTT.

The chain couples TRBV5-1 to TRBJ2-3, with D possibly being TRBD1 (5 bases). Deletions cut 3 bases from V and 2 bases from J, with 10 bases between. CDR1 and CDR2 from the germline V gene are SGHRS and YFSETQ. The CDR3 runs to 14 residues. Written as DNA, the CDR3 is TGCGCCAGCAGCTCGACAGACCACACAGATACGCAGTATTTT. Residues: CASSSTDHTDTQYF.

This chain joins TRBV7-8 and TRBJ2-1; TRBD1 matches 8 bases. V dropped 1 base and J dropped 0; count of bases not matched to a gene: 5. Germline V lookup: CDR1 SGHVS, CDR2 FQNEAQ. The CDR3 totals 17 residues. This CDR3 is CASSLDPGGPSYNEQFF. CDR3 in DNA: TGTGCCAGCAGCTTAGATCCAGGGGGCCCCTCCTACAATGAGCAGTTCTTC.

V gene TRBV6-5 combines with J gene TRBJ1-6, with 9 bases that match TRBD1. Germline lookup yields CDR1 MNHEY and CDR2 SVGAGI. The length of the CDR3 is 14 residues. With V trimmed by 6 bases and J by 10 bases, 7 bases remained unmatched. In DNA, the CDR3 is TGTGCCAGCAGGGAGACAGGGGGTTTCTCACCCCTCCACTTT. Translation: CASRETGGFSPLHF.

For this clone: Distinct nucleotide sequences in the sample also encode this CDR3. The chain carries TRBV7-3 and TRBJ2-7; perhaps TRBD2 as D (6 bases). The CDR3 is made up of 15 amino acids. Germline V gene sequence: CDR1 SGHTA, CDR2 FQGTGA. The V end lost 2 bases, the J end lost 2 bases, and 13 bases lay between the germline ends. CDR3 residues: CASSLVGGDPYEQYF. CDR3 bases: TGTGCCAGCAGCTTAGTCGGGGGAGATCCCTACGAGCAGTACTTC.

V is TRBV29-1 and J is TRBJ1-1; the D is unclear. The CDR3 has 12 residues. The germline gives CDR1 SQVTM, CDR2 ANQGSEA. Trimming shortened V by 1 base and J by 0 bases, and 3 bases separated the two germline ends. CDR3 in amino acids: CSVEAVNTEAFF. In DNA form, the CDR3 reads TGCAGCGTTGAAGCGGTGAACACTGAAGCTTTCTTT.

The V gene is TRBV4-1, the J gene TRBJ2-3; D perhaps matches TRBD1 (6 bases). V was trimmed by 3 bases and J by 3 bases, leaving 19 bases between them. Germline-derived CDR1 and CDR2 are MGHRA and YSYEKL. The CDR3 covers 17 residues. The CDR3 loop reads CASSHASQGFGTDTQYF. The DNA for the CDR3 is TGCGCCAGCAGCCACGCCTCACAGGGCTTCGGGACAGATACGCAGTATTTT.

The CDR3 loop reads CASSLAGGQYEQYF. CDR3 nucleotides: TGTGCCAGCAGTCTTGCGGGGGGCCAGTACGAGCAGTACTTC. The J gene is TRBJ2-7, the V gene TRBV28, with 8 bases identical to TRBD2. After removal of 5 bases from V and 4 bases from J, the junction contained 7 bases not matched to a gene. Looked up from germline, CDR1 is MDHEN and CDR2 is SYDVKM. This CDR3 comprises 14 residues.

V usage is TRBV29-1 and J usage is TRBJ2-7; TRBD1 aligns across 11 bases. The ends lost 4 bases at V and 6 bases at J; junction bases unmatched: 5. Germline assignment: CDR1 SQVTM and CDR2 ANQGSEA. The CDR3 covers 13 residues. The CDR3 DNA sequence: TGCAGCGTTGCGGGGGACAGGGGGTCCGAGCAGTACTTC. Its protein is CSVAGDRGSEQYF.

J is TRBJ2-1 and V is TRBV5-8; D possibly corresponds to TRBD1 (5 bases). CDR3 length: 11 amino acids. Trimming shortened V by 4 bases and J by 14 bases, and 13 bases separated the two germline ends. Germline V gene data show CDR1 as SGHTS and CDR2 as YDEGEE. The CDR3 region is CASSNTGGEFF. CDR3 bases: TGTGCCAGCAGCAATACAGGCGGTGAGTTCTTC.

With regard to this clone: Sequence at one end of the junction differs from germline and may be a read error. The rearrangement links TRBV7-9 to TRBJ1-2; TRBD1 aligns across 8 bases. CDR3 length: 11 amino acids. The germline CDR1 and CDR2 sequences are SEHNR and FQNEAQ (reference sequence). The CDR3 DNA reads TGTGCCAGCAGCCCAAGGGGACAGGAGTCGTTC. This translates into CASSPRGQESF.